One sample yielded the 4 T cell receptor beta chains listed below, sequenced in a study of CD8 T cells in ankylosing spondylitis (dated by TCRdb to 2016 to 2017). The receptor library was made with 5' RACE. The sequencer was an Illumina HiSeq 2500. TCRdb redid the processing of the public reads, applying fastp at Q25 and MiXCR, and retained in-frame beta chains. Rows are unified per CDR3 protein, each entry keeping the most common DNA and genes. The sample table records under 200,000 distinct CDR3 sequences; 9.5% to 13% of these occur just once. Clones ranked in the top ten supply about 29% of the sample. The sequencing sample was made of blood, either unsorted or a sorted T cell fraction (not recorded which). All receptors derive from a male donor with ankylosing spondylitis or in good health (not recorded which).

The sample holds many counts of this clonotype. The V gene is TRBV7-6, the J gene TRBJ2-1, with 11 positions matching TRBD2. The CDR3 sequence is 14 residues long. Germline loops: CDR1 SGHVS, CDR2 FNYEAQ. Germline trimming cut 8 bases from V and 3 bases from J; bases unmatched to any gene: 3. The CDR3 region is CASATSGSYNEQFF. For the CDR3, the DNA is TGTGCCAGCGCTACTAGCGGGAGCTACAATGAGCAGTTCTTC.

This clonotype was found many times. The CDR3, as DNA: TGTGCCAGCAGTATGCAAAGCGGGAGGCTATACAATGAGCAGTTCTTC. Translating gives CASSMQSGRLYNEQFF. The V and J genes are TRBV12-3 or TRBV12-4 and TRBJ2-1, with TRBD2 identical over 9 bases. This CDR3 contains 16 residues. V dropped 5 bases and J dropped 4; count of bases not matched to a gene: 9.

As regards this clonotype: One base away lies a much larger clone, so this may be a sequencing read error. This sequence joins TRBV15 and TRBJ2-2; tentative D call: TRBD2 (5 bases). The CDR3 is 13 residues long. Germline lookup yields CDR1 LNHNV and CDR2 YYDKDF (reference sequence). The CDR3 reads CATSRGVPGELVF. CDR3 sequence (DNA): TGTGCCACCAGCAGAGGCGTTCCCGGGGAGCTGGTTTTT.

This clonotype was detected many times. The chain employs TRBV6-1 and TRBJ2-3; perhaps TRBD1 as D (5 bases). Deletions cut 9 bases from V and 1 base from J, with 14 bases between. The CDR3 consists of 14 residues. Germline CDR1 reads MNHNS; CDR2 reads SASEGT. The CDR3 loop reads CASRRQGRTDTQYF. CDR3 nucleotide sequence: TGTGCCAGTCGGCGCCAGGGCCGCACAGATACGCAGTATTTT.